The source of this T cell receptor beta chain is a study of blood T cell repertoires in COVID-19. Overall study: Both acute and convalescent COVID-19 samples were obtained from the United States, Italy and Spain.

Authors' data handling: Reference gene primer amplification gave estimated nucleated cell counts. Libraries were prepared by immunoSEQ multiplex PCR; TCRdb keeps only in-frame clonotypes and omits some of them. The DNA gave D and trimming, while V, J and clone size come from that table. The sample records just over 300,000 clones, approximately 85% being singletons. This clone has a single count. Other nucleotide sequences in the sample specify the same CDR3. Recruitment covered about two dozen US areas and drew participants whose ages spanned roughly 18 to 89 years. Donors were grouped by their self-reported clinical history. Germline V gene data show CDR1 as SNHLY and CDR2 as FYNNEI. V gave up 9 bases and J gave up 1 base, with 10 bases separating them. The CDR3 has 13 residues.

The receptor was isolated from a man aged 30 to 45 who had recovered from COVID-19. The chain carries TRBV2 and TRBJ1-5; tentatively, D is TRBD1 (5 bases). Sequenced material: PBMCs or T cells enriched from blood (not recorded which). The CDR3 sequence is CASKGQSNQPQHF. For the CDR3, the DNA is TGTGCCAGTAAGGGGCAGAGCAATCAGCCCCAGCATTTT. The whole variable domain, filled in from reference TRBV2 and TRBJ1-5, reads EPEVTQTPSHQVTQMGQEVILRCVPISNHLYFYWYRQILGQKVEFLVSFYNNEISEKSEIFDDQFSVERPDGSNFTLKIRSTKLEDSAMYFCASKGQSNQPQHFGDGTRLSIL.